Below, 6 T cell receptor beta chains from the same sample are listed, as sequenced in a study of cytomegalovirus exposure and HLA in healthy donors. PCR employed 60 Vbeta and 13 Jbeta primers. Repertoires were generated with immunoSEQ multiplex PCR, while TCRdb's copy carries only in-frame clones and drops some. The sample lists some 120,000 clones; 60% to 85% were seen once. Sequencing used PBMCs. These receptor sequences come from a human donor in good health.

The rearrangement joins TRBV5-1 to TRBJ2-7, with D tentatively TRBD2 (6 bases). CDR1 is SGHRS, CDR2 YFSETQ, per germline. The CDR3 totals 15 residues. V was shortened by 0 bases and J by 5 bases, with 15 bases between the two germline ends. CDR3 amino acids: CASSLAPGVSNEQYF. CDR3 nucleotides: TGCGCCAGCAGCTTGGCCCCGGGGGTAAGCAACGAGCAGTACTTC.

This sequence joins TRBV11-3 and TRBJ2-5, with TRBD1 identical over 7 bases. Trimming at V came to 5 bases and at J to 5 bases, leaving 5 bases not matched to a gene. The CDR3 is 13 amino acids. The germline CDR1 and CDR2 sequences are SGHNT and YENEEA. As DNA, the CDR3 is TGTGCCAGCAGCGCCTCCAGGGGGGAGACCCAGTACTTC. Translating it yields CASSASRGETQYF.

V gene TRBV5-6 combines with J gene TRBJ2-1, with D perhaps TRBD1 (5 bases). This CDR3 is 13 amino acids long. In germline, CDR1 is SGHDT, CDR2 YYEEEE. V lost 7 bases, J lost 7 bases, and 15 bases lay in between. CDR3 sequence: CASLKGIGNEQFF. CDR3 nucleotide sequence: TGTGCCAGCTTGAAGGGGATCGGGAATGAGCAGTTCTTC. The full variable domain, with the rest looked up from reference TRBV5-6 and TRBJ2-1, is DAGVTQSPTHLIKTRGQQVTLRCSPKSGHDTVSWYQQALGQGPQFIFQYYEEEERQRGNFPDRFSGHQFPNYSSELNVNALLLGDSALYLCASLKGIGNEQFFGPGTRLTVL.

The V gene is TRBV21-1, the J gene TRBJ1-1. TRBV21-1 is recorded as a pseudogene. The CDR3 runs to 12 residues. As DNA, the CDR3 is TGTGCCAGCACCCCACGGGAGGGACTAGCTTTCTTT. Translation gives CASTPREGLAFF.

This clone was picked up a small number of times. This chain joins TRBV6-1 and TRBJ1-5, with no clear D. Trimming took off 2 bases at V and 0 bases at J, with 11 bases between the two ends. The germline V gene has CDR1 MNHNS and CDR2 SASEGT. The CDR3 extends over 16 amino acids. CDR3 sequence reads: CASSERQAHSNQPQHF. The CDR3 DNA reads as TGTGCCAGCAGTGAACGGCAGGCCCATAGCAATCAGCCCCAGCATTTT.

The V gene is TRBV11-2, the J gene TRBJ1-1, with D tentatively TRBD1 (6 bases). CDR1 SGHAT and CDR2 FQNNGV come from the germline V gene. Trimming shortened V by 4 bases and J by 7 bases, and 10 bases separated the two germline ends. The CDR3 is made up of 12 amino acids. CDR3 in DNA: TGTGCCAGCAGCTCACAGGGAAATGAAGCTTTCTTT. Translation gives CASSSQGNEAFF.